This T cell receptor beta chain was documented in a study of blood T cell repertoires in COVID-19. At the level of the study: Collection of acute and convalescent COVID-19 samples took place in the United States, Italy and Spain. The cDNA or gDNA used as material had been derived from T cells, B-cell-depleted T cells, or PBMCs.

The authors' processing: Nucleated cell number was recorded as an estimate derived from reference gene primer amplification. Using immunoSEQ multiplex PCR, the repertoire was profiled, and TCRdb retains in-frame clones only, with some absent. Clone size and V and J calls were adopted from that table, with D and trimming inferred from the DNA. The sample carries 100,000 to 150,000 clones, 85% to 90% recorded once. The V end lost 8 bases, the J end lost 1 base, and 9 bases lay between the germline ends. Germline CDR1 is MNHEY and CDR2 is SVGAGI. There are 12 residues in the CDR3. The sequence derives from a man aged 55 to 70 with acute or convalescent COVID-19. This sequence joins TRBV6-5 and TRBJ2-7; D is ambiguous. The sample was peripheral blood. The CDR3 spells CASHSVSYEQYF. In DNA form, the CDR3 reads TGTGCCAGCCACTCGGTTTCCTACGAGCAGTACTTC.